The TCR beta chain under discussion was sequenced for a study of blood T cell repertoires in COVID-19. This clone was detected only once. The CDR3 has 16 amino acids. Germline CDR1 is SQVTM and CDR2 is ANQGSEA. Deletions cut 7 bases from V and 3 bases from J, with 23 bases between. Clones were read by immunoSEQ multiplex PCR, and TCRdb kept only the in-frame ones, dropping some. Of some 97,000 clones in the sample, roughly nine tenths were seen once. The clonotype originates from a man between 50 and 59 years old with active COVID-19. Material for sequencing was peripheral blood. The V gene is TRBV29-1, the J gene TRBJ2-3; D not resolved. The CDR3 here is CSATEKTHSRTDTQYF. The CDR3 bases are TGCAGCGCGACCGAGAAGACGCACTCGAGGACAGATACGCAGTATTTT.